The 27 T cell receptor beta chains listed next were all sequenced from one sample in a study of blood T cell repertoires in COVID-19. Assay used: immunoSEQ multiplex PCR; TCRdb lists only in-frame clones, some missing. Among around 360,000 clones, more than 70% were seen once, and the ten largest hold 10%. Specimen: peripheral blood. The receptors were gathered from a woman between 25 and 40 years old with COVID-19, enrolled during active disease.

The CDR3 is CASSYTRTGAGNFYEQYF. The CDR3 nucleotides read TGTGCCAGCAGTTACACTCGGACAGGGGCCGGGAATTTCTACGAGCAGTACTTC. The gene calls are TRBV28 and TRBJ2-7; TRBD1 matches 9 bases. The V segment lost 4 bases and the J segment 3 bases; nucleotides outside the gene matches: 16. Germline CDR1 reads MDHEN; CDR2 reads SYDVKM. The CDR3 totals 18 residues.

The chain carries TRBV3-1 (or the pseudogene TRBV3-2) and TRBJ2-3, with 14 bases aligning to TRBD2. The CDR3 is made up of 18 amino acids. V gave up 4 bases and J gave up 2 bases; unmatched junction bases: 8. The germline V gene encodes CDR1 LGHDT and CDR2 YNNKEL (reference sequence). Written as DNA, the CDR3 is TGTGCCAGCAGCCGAGGGACTAGCGGGAGCCTCTACACAGATACGCAGTATTTT. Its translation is CASSRGTSGSLYTDTQYF.

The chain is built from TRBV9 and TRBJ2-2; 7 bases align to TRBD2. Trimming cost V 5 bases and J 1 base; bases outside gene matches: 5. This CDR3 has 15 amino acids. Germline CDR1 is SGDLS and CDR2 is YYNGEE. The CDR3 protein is CASSAQRENTGELFF. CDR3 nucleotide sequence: TGTGCCAGCAGTGCCCAGCGGGAGAACACCGGGGAGCTGTTTTTT.

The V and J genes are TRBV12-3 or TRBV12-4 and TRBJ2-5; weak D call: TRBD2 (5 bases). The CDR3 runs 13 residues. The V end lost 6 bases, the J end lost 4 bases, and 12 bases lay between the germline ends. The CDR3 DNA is TGTGCCAGCAGCCCAACTAGACCAGAGACCCAGTACTTC. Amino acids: CASSPTRPETQYF.

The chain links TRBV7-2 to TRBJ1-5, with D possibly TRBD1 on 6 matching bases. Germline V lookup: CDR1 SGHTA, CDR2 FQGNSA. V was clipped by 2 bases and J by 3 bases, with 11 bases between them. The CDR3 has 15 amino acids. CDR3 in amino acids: CASSLLTGTNQPQHF. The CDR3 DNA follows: TGTGCCAGCAGCTTATTAACAGGGACCAATCAGCCCCAGCATTTT.

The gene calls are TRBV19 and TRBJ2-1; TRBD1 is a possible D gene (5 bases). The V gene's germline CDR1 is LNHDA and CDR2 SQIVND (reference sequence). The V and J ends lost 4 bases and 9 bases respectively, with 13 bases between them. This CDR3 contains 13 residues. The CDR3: CASSTLQGSEQFF. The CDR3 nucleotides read TGTGCCAGTAGTACCCTCCAGGGTAGTGAGCAGTTCTTC.

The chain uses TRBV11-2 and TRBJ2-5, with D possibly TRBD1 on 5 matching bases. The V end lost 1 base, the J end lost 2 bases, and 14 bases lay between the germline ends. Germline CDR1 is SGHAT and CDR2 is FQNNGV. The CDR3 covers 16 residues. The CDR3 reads CASSLGYRSLQETQYF. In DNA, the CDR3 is TGTGCCAGCAGCTTAGGCTACAGGAGCCTTCAAGAGACCCAGTACTTC.

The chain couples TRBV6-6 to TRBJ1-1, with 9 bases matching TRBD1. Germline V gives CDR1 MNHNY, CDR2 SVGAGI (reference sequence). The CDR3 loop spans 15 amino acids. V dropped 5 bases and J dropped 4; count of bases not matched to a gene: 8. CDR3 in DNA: TGTGCCAGCAGTCCTGGGGGGACAGGGTTCACTGAAGCTTTCTTT. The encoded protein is CASSPGGTGFTEAFF.

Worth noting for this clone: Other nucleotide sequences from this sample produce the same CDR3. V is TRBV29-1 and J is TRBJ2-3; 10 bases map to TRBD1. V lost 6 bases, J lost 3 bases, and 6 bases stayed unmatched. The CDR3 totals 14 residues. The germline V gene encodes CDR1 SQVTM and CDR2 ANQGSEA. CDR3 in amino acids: CSVRDRGSTDTQYF. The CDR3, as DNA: TGCAGCGTAAGGGACAGGGGAAGTACAGATACGCAGTATTTT.

In DNA, the CDR3 is TGTGCCAGCAGTTTAACAGTTTACTATGGCTACACCTTC. Translating gives CASSLTVYYGYTF. V usage is TRBV6-5 and J usage is TRBJ1-2, with unresolved D. The V and J ends lost 4 bases and 3 bases respectively, with 9 bases between them. The CDR3 totals 13 residues. Germline V gene data show CDR1 as MNHEY and CDR2 as SVGAGI.

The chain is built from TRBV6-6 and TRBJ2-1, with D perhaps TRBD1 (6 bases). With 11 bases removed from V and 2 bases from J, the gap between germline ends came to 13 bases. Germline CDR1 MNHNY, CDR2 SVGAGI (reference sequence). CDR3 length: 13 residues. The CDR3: CAGRDTAYNEQFF. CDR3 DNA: TGTGCCGGCCGGGACACAGCCTACAATGAGCAGTTCTTC.

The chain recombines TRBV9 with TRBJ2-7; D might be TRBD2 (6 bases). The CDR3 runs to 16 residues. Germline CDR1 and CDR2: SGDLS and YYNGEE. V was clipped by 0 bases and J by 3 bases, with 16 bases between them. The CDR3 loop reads CASSVATGGSVYEQYF. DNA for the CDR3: TGTGCCAGCAGCGTAGCTACTGGGGGGAGTGTCTACGAGCAGTACTTC.

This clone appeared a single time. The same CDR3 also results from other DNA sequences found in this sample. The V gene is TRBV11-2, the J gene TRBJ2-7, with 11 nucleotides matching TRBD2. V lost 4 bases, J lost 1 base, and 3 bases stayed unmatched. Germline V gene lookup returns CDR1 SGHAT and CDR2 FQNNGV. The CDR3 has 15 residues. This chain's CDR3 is CASSSTSGSSYEQYF. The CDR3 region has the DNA TGTGCCAGCAGCTCTACTAGCGGGAGTTCCTACGAGCAGTACTTC.

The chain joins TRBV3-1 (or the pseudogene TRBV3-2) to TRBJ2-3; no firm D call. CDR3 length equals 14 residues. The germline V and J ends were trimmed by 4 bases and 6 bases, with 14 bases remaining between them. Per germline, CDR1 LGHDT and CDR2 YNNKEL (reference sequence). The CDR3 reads CASSRILVGDTQYF. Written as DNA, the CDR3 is TGTGCCAGCAGCCGGATCTTGGTGGGCGATACGCAGTATTTT.

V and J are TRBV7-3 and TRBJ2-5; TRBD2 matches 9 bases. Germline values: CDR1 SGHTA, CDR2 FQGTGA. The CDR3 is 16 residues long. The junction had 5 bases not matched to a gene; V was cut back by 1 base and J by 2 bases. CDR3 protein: CASSLSASGKQETQYF. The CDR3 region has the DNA TGTGCCAGCAGCTTAAGTGCTAGCGGGAAACAAGAGACCCAGTACTTC.

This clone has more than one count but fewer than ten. CDR3 nucleotides: TGTGCCATCAGCGACGGGACAACTAGCACAGATACGCAGTATTTT. The encoded protein is CAISDGTTSTDTQYF. The chain links TRBV10-3 to TRBJ2-3; the D gene is possibly TRBD1 (6 bases). Trimming removed 6 bases at V and 0 bases at J, with 13 bases between. Germline V CDR1 and CDR2: ENHRY, SYGVKD. CDR3 length: 15 residues.

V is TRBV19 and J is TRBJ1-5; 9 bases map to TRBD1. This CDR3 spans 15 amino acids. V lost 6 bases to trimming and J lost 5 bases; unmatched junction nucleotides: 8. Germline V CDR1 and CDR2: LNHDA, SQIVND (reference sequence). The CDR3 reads CASSKGQGWDQPQHF. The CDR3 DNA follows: TGTGCCAGTAGCAAGGGACAGGGATGGGATCAGCCCCAGCATTTT. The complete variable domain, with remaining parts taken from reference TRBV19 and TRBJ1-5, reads DGGITQSPKYLFRKEGQNVTLSCEQNLNHDAMYWYRQDPGQGLRLIYYSQIVNDFQKGDIAEGYSVSREKKESFPLTVTSAQKNPTAFYLCASSKGQGWDQPQHFGDGTRLSIL.

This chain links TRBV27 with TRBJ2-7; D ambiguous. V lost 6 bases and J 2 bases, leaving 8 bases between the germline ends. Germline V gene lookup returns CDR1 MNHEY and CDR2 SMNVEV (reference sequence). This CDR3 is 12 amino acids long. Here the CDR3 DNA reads TGTGCCAGCAGAGGCAGCGCCTACGAGCAGTACTTC. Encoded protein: CASRGSAYEQYF.

In DNA form, the CDR3 reads TGTGCCAGCAGCCCCGGGACAAGGTCCGCAGGCCAAGAGACCCAGTACTTC. Translating it yields CASSPGTRSAGQETQYF. The V call is TRBV7-9, the J call TRBJ2-5; D is possibly TRBD1 (6 bases). Germline CDR1 is SEHNR and CDR2 is FQNEAQ (reference sequence). The CDR3 runs to 17 residues. V gave up 5 bases and J gave up 1 base, with 20 bases separating them.

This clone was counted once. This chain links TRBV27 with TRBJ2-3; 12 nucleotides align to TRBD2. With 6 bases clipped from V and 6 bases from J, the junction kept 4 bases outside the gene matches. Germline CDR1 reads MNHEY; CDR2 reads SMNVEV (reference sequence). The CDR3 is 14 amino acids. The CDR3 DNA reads TGTGCCAGCAGGCTAGCGGGAGGGCCCGATACGCAGTATTTT. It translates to CASRLAGGPDTQYF.

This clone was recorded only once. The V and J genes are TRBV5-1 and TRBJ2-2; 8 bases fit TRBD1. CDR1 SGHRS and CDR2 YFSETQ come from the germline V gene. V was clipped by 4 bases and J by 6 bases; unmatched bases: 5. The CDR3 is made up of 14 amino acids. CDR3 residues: CASSLGQGSGELFF. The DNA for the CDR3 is TGCGCCAGCAGCCTAGGACAGGGCTCCGGGGAGCTGTTTTTT. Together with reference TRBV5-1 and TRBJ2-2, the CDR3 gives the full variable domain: KAGVTQTPRYLIKTRGQQVTLSCSPISGHRSVSWYQQTPGQGLQFLFEYFSETQRNKGNFPGRFSGRQFSNSRSEMNVSTLELGDSALYLCASSLGQGSGELFFGEGSRLTVL.

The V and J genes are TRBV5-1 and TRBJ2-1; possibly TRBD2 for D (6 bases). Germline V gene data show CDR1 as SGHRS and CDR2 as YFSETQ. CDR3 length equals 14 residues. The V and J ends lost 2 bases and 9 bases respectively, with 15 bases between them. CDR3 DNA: TGCGCCAGCAGCTTCGAGGCCTCCGGGGGTGAGCAGTTCTTC. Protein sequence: CASSFEASGGEQFF. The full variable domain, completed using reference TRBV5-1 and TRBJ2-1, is KAGVTQTPRYLIKTRGQQVTLSCSPISGHRSVSWYQQTPGQGLQFLFEYFSETQRNKGNFPGRFSGRQFSNSRSEMNVSTLELGDSALYLCASSFEASGGEQFFGPGTRLTVL.

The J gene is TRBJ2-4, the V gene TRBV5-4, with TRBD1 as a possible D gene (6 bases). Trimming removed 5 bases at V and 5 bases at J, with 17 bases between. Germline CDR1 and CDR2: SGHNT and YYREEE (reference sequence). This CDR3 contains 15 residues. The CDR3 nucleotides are TGTGCCAGCAGTTCCGGACAGCTAGCTGAAAACATTCAGTACTTC. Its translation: CASSSGQLAENIQYF.

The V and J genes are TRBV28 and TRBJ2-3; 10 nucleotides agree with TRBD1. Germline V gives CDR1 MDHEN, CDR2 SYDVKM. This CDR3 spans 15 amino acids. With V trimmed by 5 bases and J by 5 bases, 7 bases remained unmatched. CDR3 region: CASSPTGGWGDTQYF. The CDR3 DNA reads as TGTGCCAGCAGTCCGACAGGGGGCTGGGGAGATACGCAGTATTTT.

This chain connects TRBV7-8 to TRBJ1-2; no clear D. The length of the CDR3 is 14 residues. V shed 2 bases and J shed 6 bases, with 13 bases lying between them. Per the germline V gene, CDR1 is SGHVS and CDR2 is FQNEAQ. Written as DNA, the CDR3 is TGTGCCAGCAGCTTACTTGAGAGCGCTCATGGCTACACCTTC. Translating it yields CASSLLESAHGYTF.

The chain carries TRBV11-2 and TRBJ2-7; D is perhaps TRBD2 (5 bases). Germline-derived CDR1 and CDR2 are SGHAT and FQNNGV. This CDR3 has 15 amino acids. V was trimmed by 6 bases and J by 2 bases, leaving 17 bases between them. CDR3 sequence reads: CASSLDSSQAYEQYF. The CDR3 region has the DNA TGTGCCAGCAGTTTGGACTCCTCTCAGGCCTACGAGCAGTACTTC.

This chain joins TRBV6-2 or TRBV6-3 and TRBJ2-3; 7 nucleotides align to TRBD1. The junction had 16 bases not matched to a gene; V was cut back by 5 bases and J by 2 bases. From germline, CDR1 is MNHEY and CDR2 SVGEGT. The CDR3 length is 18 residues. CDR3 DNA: TGTGCCAGCAGTCTCGCTCTTACCGGGACAGCGATCACAGATACGCAGTATTTT. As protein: CASSLALTGTAITDTQYF.